The present T cell receptor beta chain was sequenced within a study of T-cell reconstitution after alpha-beta-depleted transplantation in children. Preparation of the TCRbeta library was carried out with unique molecular identifiers. TCRdb reprocessed the PCR reads with MiXCR, giving one entry per CDR3 protein. The table has roughly 590,000 distinct CDR3 sequences, 15% to 20% seen once; the top ten hold approximately 1%. This clonotype has a count of ten or more. CDR3 length: 16 residues. Trimming removed 5 bases from V and 7 bases from J; junction bases left unmatched: 14. From germline, CDR1 is DFQATT and CDR2 SNEGSKA (reference sequence).

This receptor was taken from a human donor who donated a stem cell graft to a child with acute myeloid leukemia. This material consisted of PBMCs from the stem cell graft donor, taken from the stem cell graft. The chain has TRBV20-1 and TRBJ2-1; 10 nucleotides agree with TRBD2. The CDR3, as DNA: TGCAGTGCTCAGCGGGGGGGCTCCGATATGTGGAATGAGCAGTTCTTC. Amino acids: CSAQRGGSDMWNEQFF.